The clone carrying this T cell receptor beta chain showed up just a few times. This specimen includes other DNA sequences encoding the same CDR3. This sample stems from a study of blood T cell repertoires in COVID-19. Study-level background: Italy, Spain and the United States were the sources of the convalescent and acute COVID-19 samples. PBMCs, B-cell-depleted T cells, or T cells provided the cDNA or gDNA that made up the material.

Authors' analysis steps: Reference gene primer amplification gave estimated nucleated cell counts. Only in-frame clones appear in the TCRdb table, and some are missing; sequencing was by immunoSEQ multiplex PCR. Clone size and the V and J calls come from that table; the DNA yielded D and trimming. The sample records about 200,000 clones, 80% to 90% being singletons. CDR3 length: 11 residues. The V and J ends lost 3 bases and 5 bases respectively, with 4 bases between them. Germline V CDR1 and CDR2: WNHNN, SYGVQD (reference sequence). V and J are TRBV10-1 and TRBJ1-2; no reliable D call. This TCR was recovered from a woman in her 70s with acute or convalescent COVID-19. Sequenced sample: peripheral blood. The CDR3 DNA reads as TGCGCCAGCAGTGACGGTTATGGCTACACCTTC. As protein: CASSDGYGYTF.